The sequence of this TCR beta chain was determined in a study of T cells in Graves' hyperthyroidism and ophthalmopathy. The study's findings and limits: In the blood, most expanded thyroid clonotypes above 0.001 appeared as well.

Hyperthyroidism had been newly diagnosed in patients aged 18 to 65, and its duration was under 2 months. This clonotype was seen only once. Its cognate antigen is unknown. The germline gives CDR1 SQVTM, CDR2 ANQGSEA. V lost 7 bases to trimming and J lost 0 bases; unmatched junction nucleotides: 8. CDR3 size: 14 residues. RNA transcripts gave rise to amplified TCR beta CDR3 regions. The TCR CDR3 first-round RT-PCR relied on the HTBI primer set. Via MiXCR, TCRdb re-called the multiplex PCR reads, giving one row per CDR3 protein. The sample has roughly 700,000 distinct CDR3 sequences, approximately 40% seen once.

The rearrangement links TRBV29-1 to TRBJ2-7, with 8 bases fitting TRBD1. The TCR sequence derives from a woman between 35 and 50 years old with Graves' hyperthyroidism. Source material: blood. The CDR3 protein is CSALDRGSSYEQYF. The CDR3 DNA follows: TGCAGCGCGCTAGACAGGGGAAGCTCCTACGAGCAGTACTTC.